This T cell receptor (beta chain) came from a study of CD8 T cells in Susac syndrome. RNA was extracted with the RNeasy kit, and a quantity of about 0.45 to 1 ug was reverse transcribed using random hexamers. The TCR beta CDR3 was amplified by immunoSEQ multiplex PCR across 54 Vbeta, 13 Jbeta. MiXCR, run by TCRdb on the immunoSEQ multiplex PCR reads, gives a single entry per CDR3 protein. The table includes approximately 120,000 distinct CDR3 sequences, 85% to 95% detected once. The study sequenced TCR beta in blood CD8+ and CD4+ T cells. The CD8+ and CD4+ T cells were isolated magnetically using a negative isolation approach, whereas the TEMRA cells were enriched by FACS. CDR1 is LNHDA and CDR2 is SQIVND in the germline V gene (reference sequence). The germline V and J ends were trimmed by 7 bases and 4 bases, with 11 bases remaining between them. The CDR3 is made up of 13 amino acids.

This sequence originates from a human donor in good health. Sequencing used CD8+ T cells from PBMCs. The chain is built from TRBV19 and TRBJ2-1; D is possibly TRBD2 (6 bases). CDR3 in DNA: TGTGCCAGTACGGGAGCGGCATACAATGAGCAGTTCTTC. Amino acid sequence: CASTGAAYNEQFF. Full variable domain (missing parts from reference TRBV19 and TRBJ2-1): DGGITQSPKYLFRKEGQNVTLSCEQNLNHDAMYWYRQDPGQGLRLIYYSQIVNDFQKGDIAEGYSVSREKKESFPLTVTSAQKNPTAFYLCASTGAAYNEQFFGPGTRLTVL.